A single sample is the source of the 30 T cell receptor beta chains below, sequenced in a study of cytomegalovirus exposure and HLA in healthy donors. The repertoire was sequenced with immunoSEQ multiplex PCR; TCRdb's copy has only in-frame clones and lacks some. The data hold roughly 200,000 clones, with 86% observed a single time. The specimen was PBMCs. These TCRs come from a man aged 25-40 years in good health and CMV-seropositive.

V and J are TRBV18 and TRBJ1-1; a possible D gene is TRBD1 (5 bases). Germline CDR1 is KGHSH and CDR2 is LQKENI. This CDR3 is 17 amino acids long. Trimming removed 3 bases from V and 3 bases from J, with 20 bases in between. CDR3 loop: CASSPRWLAGRYTEAFF. CDR3 nucleotide sequence: TGTGCCAGCTCACCGAGATGGCTGGCAGGGCGATACACTGAAGCTTTCTTT.

This chain connects TRBV29-1 to TRBJ1-5; weak D call: TRBD1 (5 bases). The CDR3 spans 13 residues. The germline V gene encodes CDR1 SQVTM and CDR2 ANQGSEA. Trimming shortened V by 4 bases and J by 4 bases, and 11 bases separated the two germline ends. Here the CDR3 DNA reads TGCAGCGTTGGGGAAGGGGTAAATCAGCCCCAGCATTTT. Amino acids: CSVGEGVNQPQHF.

The chain carries TRBV7-9 and TRBJ2-4, with 11 positions matching TRBD2. CDR1 is SEHNR and CDR2 is FQNEAQ in the germline V gene (reference sequence). This CDR3 has 15 residues. The CDR3 region is CALELAGDIKNIQYF. The CDR3 DNA is TGTGCTTTGGAACTAGCGGGAGACATCAAAAACATTCAGTACTTC. Combining the CDR3 with reference TRBV7-9 and TRBJ2-4 gives the whole variable domain DTGVSQNPRHKITKRGQNVTFRCDPISEHNRLYWYRQTLGQGPEFLTYFQNEAQLEKSRLLSDRFSAERPKGSFSTLEIQRTEQGDSAMYLCALELAGDIKNIQYFGAGTRLSVL.

This clone turned up a few times. The chain is built from TRBV7-9 and TRBJ1-2; TRBD1 matches 8 bases. Germline loops: CDR1 SEHNR, CDR2 FQNEAQ (reference sequence). This CDR3 has 14 amino acids. V dropped 1 base and J dropped 4; count of bases not matched to a gene: 2. The CDR3 bases are TGTGCCAGCAGCTTAGGGACAGGGTCCTATGGCTACACCTTC. Encoded protein: CASSLGTGSYGYTF.

The chain combines TRBV27 with TRBJ1-2, with a weak D call TRBD1 (5 bases). V was clipped by 0 bases and J by 8 bases, with 10 bases between them. The germline V gene has CDR1 MNHEY and CDR2 SMNVEV (reference sequence). The CDR3 length is 13 residues. The CDR3 region is CASSLSRGMGYTF. CDR3 bases: TGTGCCAGCAGTTTATCTCGGGGGATGGGCTACACCTTC.

This sequence joins TRBV9 and TRBJ2-2, with TRBD1 matching over 8 bases. Unmatched junction bases numbered 7, after V lost 4 bases and J lost 5 bases. The germline gives CDR1 SGDLS, CDR2 YYNGEE. This CDR3 contains 15 residues. The CDR3 DNA follows: TGTGCCAGCAGCACCGGACAGGGTGGGACCGGGGAGCTGTTTTTT. Translated, it gives CASSTGQGGTGELFF. The entire variable domain, with the rest obtained from reference TRBV9 and TRBJ2-2, is as follows: DSGVTQTPKHLITATGQRVTLRCSPRSGDLSVYWYQQSLDQGLQFLIQYYNGEERAKGNILERFSAQQFPDLHSELNLSSLELGDSALYFCASSTGQGGTGELFFGEGSRLTVL.

V is TRBV9 and J is TRBJ2-7, with TRBD2 identical over 8 bases. Germline trimming cut 0 bases from V and 6 bases from J; bases unmatched to any gene: 11. The CDR3 loop spans 16 amino acids. Per the germline V gene, CDR1 is SGDLS and CDR2 is YYNGEE. The CDR3 DNA reads TGTGCCAGCAGCGTAGATCTGGCGGGAGGTAGGGGCGAGCAGTACTTC. Amino acids: CASSVDLAGGRGEQYF.

The J gene is TRBJ1-1, the V gene TRBV2; D possibly corresponds to TRBD1 (6 bases). CDR3 length: 17 amino acids. V shed 7 bases and J shed 9 bases, with 30 bases lying between them. Germline V gene lookup returns CDR1 SNHLY and CDR2 FYNNEI. The CDR3 nucleotides are TGTGCCAGCACCCACCCCGACAGGACTGACAGCGCACTGAAAGCTTTCTTT. Residues: CASTHPDRTDSALKAFF.

The chain carries TRBV11-3 and TRBJ2-7; the match to TRBD2 covers 7 bases. Per the germline V gene, CDR1 is SGHNT and CDR2 is YENEEA. This CDR3 spans 13 amino acids. The trim removed 5 bases at V and 6 bases at J, leaving 7 bases unmatched. The CDR3 region is CASSAQPGGEQYF. Here the CDR3 DNA reads TGTGCCAGCAGCGCCCAGCCGGGGGGCGAGCAGTACTTC.

This clone showed up just once. V is TRBV19 and J is TRBJ1-2; no reliable D call. The CDR3 is made up of 14 amino acids. V was trimmed by 7 bases and J by 10 bases, leaving 22 bases between them. The V gene's germline CDR1 is LNHDA and CDR2 SQIVND (reference sequence). The DNA for the CDR3 is TGTGCCAGTACCCCCCGGCTCACCAAAACCCCCTACACCTTC. Its translation: CASTPRLTKTPYTF.

The chain links TRBV5-1 to TRBJ2-7; 7 positions match TRBD2. Germline CDR1 and CDR2: SGHRS and YFSETQ. Trimming removed 4 bases from V and 6 bases from J; junction bases left unmatched: 13. This CDR3 is built from 15 residues. CDR3 region: CASSPMGGTFVEQYF. In DNA, the CDR3 is TGCGCCAGCAGCCCGATGGGGGGGACCTTCGTCGAGCAGTACTTC.

V usage is TRBV27 and J usage is TRBJ2-7; D possibly corresponds to TRBD1 (6 bases). This CDR3 region has 17 residues. Deletions cut 6 bases from V and 0 bases from J, with 21 bases between. Germline V gives CDR1 MNHEY, CDR2 SMNVEV (reference sequence). CDR3 residues: CASSPLGLVDSSYEQYF. CDR3 bases: TGTGCCAGCAGCCCCCTGGGCCTCGTGGACAGCTCCTACGAGCAGTACTTC.

This clone came up a few times. The chain is built from TRBV7-9 and TRBJ1-2; a weak D match, TRBD1 (5 bases). CDR1 SEHNR and CDR2 FQNEAQ come from the germline V gene (reference sequence). Deletions cut 0 bases from V and 8 bases from J, with 10 bases between. This CDR3 is built from 13 residues. The CDR3: CASSLAGEEGYTF. CDR3 sequence (DNA): TGTGCCAGCAGCTTAGCGGGGGAGGAGGGCTACACCTTC.

V usage is TRBV4-1 and J usage is TRBJ2-1; D perhaps matches TRBD1 (6 bases). CDR3 length: 13 residues. The V and J ends lost 2 bases and 6 bases respectively, with 8 bases between them. The germline V gene encodes CDR1 MGHRA and CDR2 YSYEKL. The CDR3 bases are TGCGCCAGCAGCCAACGCAGGGGCAATGAGCAGTTCTTC. Its translation is CASSQRRGNEQFF.

V and J are TRBV7-3 and TRBJ2-2, with a weak D call TRBD1 (6 bases). V gave up 0 bases and J gave up 1 base, with 9 bases separating them. Germline V gene sequence: CDR1 SGHTA, CDR2 FQGTGA. This CDR3 is built from 16 residues. Here the CDR3 DNA reads TGTGCCAGCAGCTTAACTTTGGGACAGAACACCGGGGAGCTGTTTTTT. Translated: CASSLTLGQNTGELFF.

This clone has only a few counts. This chain uses TRBV6-4 with TRBJ1-2, with D perhaps TRBD1 (6 bases). Germline CDR1 reads MRHNA; CDR2 reads SNTAGT. The CDR3 contains 14 residues. Trimming took off 2 bases at V and 7 bases at J, with 14 bases between the two ends. In DNA form, the CDR3 reads TGTGCCAGCAGTGACAGGGGGACTATCGGTGGCTACACCTTC. This translates into CASSDRGTIGGYTF.

The chain employs TRBV25-1 and TRBJ2-1, with 9 bases lining up with TRBD2. The CDR3 runs to 16 residues. Germline assignment: CDR1 MGHDK and CDR2 SYGVNS. Germline trimming cut 3 bases from V and 4 bases from J; bases unmatched to any gene: 7. DNA for the CDR3: TGTGCCAGCAGTGACAGACTAGCGGCCTCTTACAATGAGCAGTTCTTC. It encodes CASSDRLAASYNEQFF.

This clone was found many times. This rearrangement joins TRBV11-2 to TRBJ2-5; a weak D match, TRBD1 (5 bases). The CDR3 spans 15 residues. CDR1 and CDR2 from the germline V gene are SGHAT and FQNNGV. Trimming took off 8 bases at V and 4 bases at J, with 20 bases between the two ends. CDR3 bases: TGTGCCAGCCTACCCCCGCGTGGGGCTCTAGAGACCCAGTACTTC. It codes for CASLPPRGALETQYF.

This clone was found a few times. The CDR3 bases are TGTGCCAGCAGTTTGGGTCAGGGCTGGTCTGGCTACACCTTC. It codes for CASSLGQGWSGYTF. J is TRBJ1-2 and V is TRBV27; D perhaps matches TRBD1 (5 bases). Germline V CDR1 and CDR2: MNHEY, SMNVEV (reference sequence). There are 14 residues in the CDR3. V lost 3 bases and J 7 bases, leaving 15 bases between the germline ends.

V gene TRBV27 combines with J gene TRBJ1-5; D unresolved. This CDR3 contains 12 residues. The V end was cut by 5 bases, the J end by 3 bases, with 5 bases between. Per the germline V gene, CDR1 is MNHEY and CDR2 is SMNVEV (reference sequence). CDR3 region: CASSPLNQPQHF. The CDR3 DNA reads TGTGCCAGCAGTCCCCTCAATCAGCCCCAGCATTTT.

This clone was recorded only once. The V call is TRBV29-1, the J call TRBJ2-2; D is perhaps TRBD2 (7 bases). V lost 7 bases and J lost 3, with 21 bases in between. The germline CDR1 and CDR2 sequences are SQVTM and ANQGSEA. CDR3 length: 16 residues. The CDR3 DNA follows: TGCAGCGCCCTGTTGCGGGGGCCCAAGTACACCGGGGAGCTGTTTTTT. It specifies CSALLRGPKYTGELFF.

This chain uses TRBV4-3 with TRBJ2-2, with 7 bases aligning to TRBD1. This CDR3 region has 16 residues. The V segment lost 0 bases and the J segment 6 bases; nucleotides outside the gene matches: 7. CDR1 and CDR2 (germline): LGHNA, YSLEER. DNA for the CDR3: TGCGCCAGCAGCCAAGAACAGGGGAAGTTAGCCGGGGAGCTGTTTTTT. It codes for CASSQEQGKLAGELFF.

This clone was picked up one time. J is TRBJ2-3 and V is TRBV7-9, with 7 bases aligning to TRBD1. CDR1 is SEHNR, CDR2 FQNEAQ, per germline (reference sequence). V trimming: 2 bases; J trimming: 5 bases; junction bases outside the gene matches: 10. The CDR3 consists of 16 residues. Written as DNA, the CDR3 is TGTGCCAGCAGCTTACGGACAGGTTCTAGTGGAGATACGCAGTATTTT. Its translation: CASSLRTGSSGDTQYF.

The genes are TRBV28 and TRBJ1-2; unclear D gene. The CDR3 consists of 11 residues. V dropped 10 bases and J dropped 8 bases, with 14 bases sitting between them. The germline CDR1 and CDR2 sequences are MDHEN and SYDVKM. The CDR3 bases are TGTGCCATATGGGGAGTAGACGGCTACACCTTC. Its protein is CAIWGVDGYTF.

The chain links TRBV19 to TRBJ1-3; 9 nucleotides align to TRBD1. V lost 9 bases and J lost 4; bases outside the gene matches: 10. This CDR3 is built from 15 residues. Germline assignment: CDR1 LNHDA and CDR2 SQIVND (reference sequence). The CDR3 spells CASRGQGLTGNTIYF. CDR3 bases: TGTGCCAGCCGGGGACAGGGTCTTACGGGAAACACCATATATTTT.

This clone was seen just once. CDR3 nucleotides: TGTGCCAGCAGCTTGGGACTAGCGGGAGGACGAGGGGAGACCCAGTACTTC. This sequence encodes CASSLGLAGGRGETQYF. The gene calls are TRBV5-8 and TRBJ2-5; 13 nucleotides agree with TRBD2. The CDR3 has 17 residues. V lost 0 bases to trimming and J lost 5 bases; unmatched junction nucleotides: 7. Germline V gene sequence: CDR1 SGHTS, CDR2 YDEGEE. Complete variable domain (other parts from reference TRBV5-8 and TRBJ2-5): EAGVTQSPTHLIKTRGQQATLRCSPISGHTSVYWYQQALGLGLQFLLWYDEGEERNRGNFPPRFSGRQFPNYSSELNVNALELEDSALYLCASSLGLAGGRGETQYFGPGTRLLVL.

This clone was picked up one time. The chain combines TRBV11-3 with TRBJ2-4, with a possible D match to TRBD2 (5 bases). This CDR3 is 13 amino acids long. V shed 3 bases and J shed 5 bases, with 8 bases lying between them. In germline, CDR1 is SGHNT, CDR2 YENEEA. CDR3 region: CASSFGGENIQYF. In DNA, the CDR3 is TGTGCCAGCAGCTTCGGAGGAGAAAACATTCAGTACTTC. Based on the CDR3 plus reference TRBV11-3 and TRBJ2-4, the full variable domain is EAGVVQSPRYKIIEKKQPVAFWCNPISGHNTLYWYLQNLGQGPELLIRYENEEAVDDSQLPKDRFSAERLKGVDSTLKIQPAELGDSAVYLCASSFGGENIQYFGAGTRLSVL.

The genes are TRBV2 and TRBJ1-2; TRBD1 might be the D (5 bases). V was pared by 7 bases and J by 6 bases, with 21 bases between. The germline CDR1 and CDR2 sequences are SNHLY and FYNNEI. The CDR3 length is 15 residues. The DNA for the CDR3 is TGTGCCAGCACCCGCTCGATGCAGGGACGGGATGGCTACACCTTC. It encodes CASTRSMQGRDGYTF.

V usage is TRBV9 and J usage is TRBJ1-2; TRBD1 might be the D (6 bases). The V end was cut by 4 bases, the J end by 3 bases, with 19 bases between. Per the germline V gene, CDR1 is SGDLS and CDR2 is YYNGEE. The CDR3 loop spans 16 amino acids. The CDR3 is CASSPQAGDLHYGYTF. CDR3 sequence (DNA): TGTGCCAGCAGCCCCCAGGCAGGGGACCTTCACTATGGCTACACCTTC. The entire variable domain, with the rest obtained from reference TRBV9 and TRBJ1-2, is as follows: DSGVTQTPKHLITATGQRVTLRCSPRSGDLSVYWYQQSLDQGLQFLIQYYNGEERAKGNILERFSAQQFPDLHSELNLSSLELGDSALYFCASSPQAGDLHYGYTFGSGTRLTVV.

The chain has TRBV6-1 and TRBJ1-5, with D possibly TRBD1 on 6 matching bases. The ends were cut back, 1 base at V and 0 bases at J, with 10 bases in the middle. Germline loops: CDR1 MNHNS, CDR2 SASEGT. The CDR3 loop spans 16 amino acids. CDR3 sequence (DNA): TGTGCCAGCAGTGAAGACAGGGCGTATAGCAATCAGCCCCAGCATTTT. Protein sequence: CASSEDRAYSNQPQHF.